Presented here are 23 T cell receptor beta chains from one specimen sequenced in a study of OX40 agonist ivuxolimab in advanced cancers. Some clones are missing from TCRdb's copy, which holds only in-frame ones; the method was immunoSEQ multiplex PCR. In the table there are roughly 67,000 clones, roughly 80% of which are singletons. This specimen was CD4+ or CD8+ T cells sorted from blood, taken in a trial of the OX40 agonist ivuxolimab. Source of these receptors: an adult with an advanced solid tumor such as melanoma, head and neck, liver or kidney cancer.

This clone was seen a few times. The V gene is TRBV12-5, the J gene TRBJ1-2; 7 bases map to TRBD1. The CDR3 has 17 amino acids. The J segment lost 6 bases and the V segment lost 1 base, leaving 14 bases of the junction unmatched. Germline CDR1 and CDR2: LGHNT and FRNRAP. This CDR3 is CASGLETWDSTVDGYTF. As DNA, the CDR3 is TGTGCTAGTGGTTTGGAAACCTGGGACAGCACAGTGGATGGCTACACCTTC. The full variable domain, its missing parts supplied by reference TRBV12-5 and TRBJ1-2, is DARVTQTPRHKVTEMGQEVTMRCQPILGHNTVFWYRQTMMQGLELLAYFRNRAPLDDSGMPKDRFSAEMPDATLATLKIQPSEPRDSAVYFCASGLETWDSTVDGYTFGSGTRLTVV.

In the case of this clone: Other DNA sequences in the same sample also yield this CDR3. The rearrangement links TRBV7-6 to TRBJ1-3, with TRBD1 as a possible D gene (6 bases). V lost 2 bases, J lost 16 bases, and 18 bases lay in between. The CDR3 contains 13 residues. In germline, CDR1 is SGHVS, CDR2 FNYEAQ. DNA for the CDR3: TGTGCCAGCAGCTTATCACTAACAGGAGACAGGTATTTT. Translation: CASSLSLTGDRYF.

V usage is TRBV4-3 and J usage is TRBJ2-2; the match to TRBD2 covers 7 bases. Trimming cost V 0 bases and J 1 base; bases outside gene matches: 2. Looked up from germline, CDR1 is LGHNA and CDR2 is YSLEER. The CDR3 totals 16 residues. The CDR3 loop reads CASSQDPSGNTGELFF. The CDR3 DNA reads TGCGCCAGCAGCCAAGATCCTAGCGGGAACACCGGGGAGCTGTTTTTT.

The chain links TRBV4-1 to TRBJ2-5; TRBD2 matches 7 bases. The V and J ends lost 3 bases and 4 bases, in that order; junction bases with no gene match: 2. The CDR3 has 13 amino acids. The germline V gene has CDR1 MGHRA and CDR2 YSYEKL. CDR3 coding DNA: TGCGCCAGCAGCCATCGACTAGCAGAGACCCAGTACTTC. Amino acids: CASSHRLAETQYF.

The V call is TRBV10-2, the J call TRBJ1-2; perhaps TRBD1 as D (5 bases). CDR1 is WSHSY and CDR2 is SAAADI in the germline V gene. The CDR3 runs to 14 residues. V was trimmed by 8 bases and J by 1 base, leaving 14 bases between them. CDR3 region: CASRGGGLNYGYTF. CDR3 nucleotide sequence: TGCGCCAGCCGTGGGGGGGGACTTAACTATGGCTACACCTTC.

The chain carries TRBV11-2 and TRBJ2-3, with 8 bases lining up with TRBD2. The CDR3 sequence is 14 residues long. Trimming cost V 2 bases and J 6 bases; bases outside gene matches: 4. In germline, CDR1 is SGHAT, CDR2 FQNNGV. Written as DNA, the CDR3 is TGTGCCAGCAGCTTACTAGCGGGCGGTGATACGCAGTATTTT. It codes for CASSLLAGGDTQYF.

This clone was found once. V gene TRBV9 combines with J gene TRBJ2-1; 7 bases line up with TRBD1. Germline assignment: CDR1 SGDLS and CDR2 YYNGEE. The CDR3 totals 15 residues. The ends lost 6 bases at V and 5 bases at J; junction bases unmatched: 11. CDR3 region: CASTAGTEPNNEQFF. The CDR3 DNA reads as TGTGCCAGCACCGCCGGGACAGAGCCTAACAATGAGCAGTTCTTC.

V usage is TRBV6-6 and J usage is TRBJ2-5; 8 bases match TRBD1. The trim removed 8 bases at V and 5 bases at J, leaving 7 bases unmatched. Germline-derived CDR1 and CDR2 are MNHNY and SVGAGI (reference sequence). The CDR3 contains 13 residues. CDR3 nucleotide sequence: TGTGCCAGCGCGAGGACAGGGCAGGAGACCCAGTACTTC. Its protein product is CASARTGQETQYF.

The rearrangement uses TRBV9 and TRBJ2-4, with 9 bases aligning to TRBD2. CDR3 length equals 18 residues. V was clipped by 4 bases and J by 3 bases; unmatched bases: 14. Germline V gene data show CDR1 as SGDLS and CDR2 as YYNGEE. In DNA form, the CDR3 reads TGTGCCAGCAGCCCAGGGGATAGCGGGAGTTTCGGCAAAAACATTCAGTACTTC. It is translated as CASSPGDSGSFGKNIQYF.

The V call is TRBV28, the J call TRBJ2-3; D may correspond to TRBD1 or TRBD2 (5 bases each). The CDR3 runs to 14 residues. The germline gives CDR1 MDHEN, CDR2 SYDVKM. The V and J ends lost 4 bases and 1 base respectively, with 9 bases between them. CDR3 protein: CASSYLGGTDTQYF. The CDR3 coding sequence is TGTGCCAGCAGTTACTTGGGGGGCACAGATACGCAGTATTTT. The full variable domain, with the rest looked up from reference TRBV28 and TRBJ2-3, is DVKVTQSSRYLVKRTGEKVFLECVQDMDHENMFWYRQDPGLGLRLIYFSYDVKMKEKGDIPEGYSVSREKKERFSLILESASTNQTSMYLCASSYLGGTDTQYFGPGTRLTVL.

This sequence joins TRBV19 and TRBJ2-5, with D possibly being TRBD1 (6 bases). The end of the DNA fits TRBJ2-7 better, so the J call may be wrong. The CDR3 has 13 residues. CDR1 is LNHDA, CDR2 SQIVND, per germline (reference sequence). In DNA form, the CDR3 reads TGTGCCAGTAGTATACTGGACAGCTACGAGCAGTACTTC. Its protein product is CASSILDSYEQYF.

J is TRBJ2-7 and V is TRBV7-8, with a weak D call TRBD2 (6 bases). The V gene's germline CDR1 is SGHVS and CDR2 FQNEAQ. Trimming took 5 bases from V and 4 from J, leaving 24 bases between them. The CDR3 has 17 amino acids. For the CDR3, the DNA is TGTGCCAGCAGCCTGATGTTAGCGGAGGTTCGTGGTTACGAGCAGTACTTC. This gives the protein CASSLMLAEVRGYEQYF.

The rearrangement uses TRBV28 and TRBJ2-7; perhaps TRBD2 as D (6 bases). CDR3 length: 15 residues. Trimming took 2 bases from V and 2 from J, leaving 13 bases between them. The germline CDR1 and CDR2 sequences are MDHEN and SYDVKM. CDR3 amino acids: CASSLNRELAYEQYF. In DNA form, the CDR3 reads TGTGCCAGCAGTTTAAATCGGGAGTTAGCCTACGAGCAGTACTTC.

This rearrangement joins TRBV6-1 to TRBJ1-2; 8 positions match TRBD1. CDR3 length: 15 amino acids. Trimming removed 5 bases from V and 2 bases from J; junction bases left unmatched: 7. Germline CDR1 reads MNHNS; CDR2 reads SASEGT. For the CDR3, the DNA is TGTGCCAGCAGTACTCCCCAGGGGGCAAACTATGGCTACACCTTC. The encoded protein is CASSTPQGANYGYTF.

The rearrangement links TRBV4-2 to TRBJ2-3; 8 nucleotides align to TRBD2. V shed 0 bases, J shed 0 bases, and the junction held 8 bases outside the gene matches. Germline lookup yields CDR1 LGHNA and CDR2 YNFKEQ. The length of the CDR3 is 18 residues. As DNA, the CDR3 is TGTGCCAGCAGCCAAGATCTGGCTAGCGGGTTTAGCACAGATACGCAGTATTTT. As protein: CASSQDLASGFSTDTQYF.

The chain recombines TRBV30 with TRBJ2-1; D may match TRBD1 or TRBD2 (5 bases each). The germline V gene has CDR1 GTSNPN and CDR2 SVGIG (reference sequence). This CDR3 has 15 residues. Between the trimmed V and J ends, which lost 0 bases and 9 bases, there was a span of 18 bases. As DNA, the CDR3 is TGTGCCTGGAGTGTGAACGGGGTTCTTGGGGGTGAGCAGTTCTTC. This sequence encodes CAWSVNGVLGGEQFF.

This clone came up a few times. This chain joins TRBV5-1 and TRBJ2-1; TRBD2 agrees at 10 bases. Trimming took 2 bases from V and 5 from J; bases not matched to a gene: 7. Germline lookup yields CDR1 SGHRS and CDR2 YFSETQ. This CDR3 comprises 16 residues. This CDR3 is CASSFLSGRRDNEQFF. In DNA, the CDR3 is TGCGCCAGCAGCTTCCTTAGCGGGAGGAGGGACAATGAGCAGTTCTTC.

CDR3 nucleotides: TGCAGCGTTGACCCCGGGACTAGCGCTGACAATGAGCAGTTCTTC. This sequence encodes CSVDPGTSADNEQFF. The V and J genes are TRBV29-1 and TRBJ2-1, with 10 bases that match TRBD2. CDR3 length: 15 residues. Germline values: CDR1 SQVTM, CDR2 ANQGSEA. V shed 3 bases, J shed 5 bases, and the junction held 7 bases outside the gene matches.

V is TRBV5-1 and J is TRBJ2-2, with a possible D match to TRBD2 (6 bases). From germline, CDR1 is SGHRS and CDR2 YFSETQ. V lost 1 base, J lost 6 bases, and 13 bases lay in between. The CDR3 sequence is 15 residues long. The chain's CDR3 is CASSLLVRGSGELFF. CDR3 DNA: TGCGCCAGCAGCTTGTTAGTCCGGGGGTCCGGGGAGCTGTTTTTT.

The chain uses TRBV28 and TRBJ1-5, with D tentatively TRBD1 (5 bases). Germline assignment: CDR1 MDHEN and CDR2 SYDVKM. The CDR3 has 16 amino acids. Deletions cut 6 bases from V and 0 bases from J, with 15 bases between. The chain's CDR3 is CASSTAGLYSNQPQHF. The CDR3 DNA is TGTGCCAGCAGCACAGCGGGGCTCTATAGCAATCAGCCCCAGCATTTT.

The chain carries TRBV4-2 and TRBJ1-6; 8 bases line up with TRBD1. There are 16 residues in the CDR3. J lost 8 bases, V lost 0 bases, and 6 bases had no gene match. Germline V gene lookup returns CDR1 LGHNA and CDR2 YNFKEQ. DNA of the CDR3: TGTGCCAGCAGCCAAGAGCTCGGACAGGGAGATTCACCCCTCCACTTT. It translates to CASSQELGQGDSPLHF.

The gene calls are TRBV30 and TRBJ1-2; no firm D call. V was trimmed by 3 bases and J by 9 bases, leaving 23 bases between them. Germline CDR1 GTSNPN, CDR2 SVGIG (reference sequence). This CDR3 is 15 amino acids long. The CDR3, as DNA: TGTGCCTGGAGATACTCCGGGTCCCCGAGCGAGAGCTACACCTTC. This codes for CAWRYSGSPSESYTF.

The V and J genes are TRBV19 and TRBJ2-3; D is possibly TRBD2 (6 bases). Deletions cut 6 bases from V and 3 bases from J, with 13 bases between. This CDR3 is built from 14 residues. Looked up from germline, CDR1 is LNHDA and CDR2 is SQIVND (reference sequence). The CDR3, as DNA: TGTGCCAGTAGAGGAGGGATGGGGACAGATACGCAGTATTTT. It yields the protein CASRGGMGTDTQYF. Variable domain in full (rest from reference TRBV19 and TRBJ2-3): DGGITQSPKYLFRKEGQNVTLSCEQNLNHDAMYWYRQDPGQGLRLIYYSQIVNDFQKGDIAEGYSVSREKKESFPLTVTSAQKNPTAFYLCASRGGMGTDTQYFGPGTRLTVL.